The next 16 T cell receptor beta chains were all read from a single sample in a study of neoadjuvant anti-PD-1 for oral cavity cancer. The method was immunoSEQ multiplex PCR; TCRdb's version includes in-frame clones alone and lacks a portion of them. The sample holds 11,000 to 15,000 clones; roughly 74% are singletons and the top ten take over 2%. Time point reported: after neoadjuvant nivolumab, at surgical resection. This material consisted of PBMCs, taken after nivolumab (anti-PD-1) treatment. The receptors were sampled from a person between 40 and 85 years old with oral cavity squamous cell carcinoma.

This chain joins TRBV2 and TRBJ2-3, with TRBD2 identical over 8 bases. V dropped 6 bases and J dropped 2; count of bases not matched to a gene: 4. Germline CDR1 SNHLY, CDR2 FYNNEI. CDR3 size: 14 residues. The CDR3: CASSALAATDTQYF. The CDR3 coding sequence is TGTGCCAGCAGCGCACTAGCGGCCACAGATACGCAGTATTTT.

This sequence joins TRBV5-8 and TRBJ2-2, with 7 nucleotides matching TRBD2. The CDR3 sequence is 16 residues long. Germline CDR1 and CDR2: SGHTS and YDEGEE. Trimming cost V 1 base and J 6 bases; bases outside gene matches: 9. The CDR3 here is CASSLPLGRAAGELFF. The DNA of the CDR3 is TGTGCCAGCAGCTTGCCACTAGGGAGGGCGGCCGGGGAGCTGTTTTTT.

This clone appeared a single time. V usage is TRBV4-1 and J usage is TRBJ1-3; perhaps TRBD1 as D (5 bases). The V gene lost 2 bases and the J gene lost 8 bases, with 10 bases spanning the gap. The CDR3 is 13 residues long. The germline V gene encodes CDR1 MGHRA and CDR2 YSYEKL. CDR3 in amino acids: CASSQIGGDTIYF. The DNA of the CDR3 is TGCGCCAGCAGCCAAATCGGGGGTGACACCATATATTTT.

The V call is TRBV6-4, the J call TRBJ2-3; 12 positions match TRBD1. Germline V gene data show CDR1 as MRHNA and CDR2 as SNTAGT. The length of the CDR3 is 14 residues. V trimming: 3 bases; J trimming: 6 bases; junction bases outside the gene matches: 1. The CDR3 bases are TGTGCCAGCAGTGAGGGACAGGGGGCTGATACGCAGTATTTT. It yields the protein CASSEGQGADTQYF.

The genes are TRBV20-1 and TRBJ2-7, with D uncertain. Germline V gene lookup returns CDR1 DFQATT and CDR2 SNEGSKA (reference sequence). V was cut by 6 bases and J by 2 bases, with 8 bases left in between. This CDR3 is built from 11 residues. The CDR3: CSAGSPYEQYF. The CDR3 DNA reads as TGCAGTGCGGGCAGCCCCTACGAGCAGTACTTC.

The chain couples TRBV7-9 to TRBJ2-5; D ambiguous. The CDR3 is 13 residues long. V shed 1 base and J shed 5 bases, with 8 bases lying between them. The germline gives CDR1 SEHNR, CDR2 FQNEAQ (reference sequence). The CDR3 nucleotides read TGTGCCAGCAGCTTAGTGGGGTCGGAGACCCAGTACTTC. Translation: CASSLVGSETQYF.

The chain joins TRBV6-1 to TRBJ1-5; D may be TRBD1 (6 bases). The V gene lost 7 bases and the J gene lost 6 bases, with 19 bases spanning the gap. The CDR3 totals 15 residues. The germline CDR1 and CDR2 sequences are MNHNS and SASEGT. The CDR3 coding sequence is TGTGCCAGCAACAGGGTTGAGGAGGGAGCTCAGCCCCAGCATTTT. Translation: CASNRVEEGAQPQHF.

The CDR3 loop reads CASSEATSSVETQYF. In nucleotides, the CDR3 is TGTGCCAGCAGTGAAGCTACTAGCAGTGTAGAGACCCAGTACTTC. The chain joins TRBV2 to TRBJ2-5; possibly TRBD2 for D (6 bases). Deletions cut 0 bases from V and 4 bases from J, with 12 bases between. CDR1 and CDR2 from the germline V gene are SNHLY and FYNNEI. This CDR3 region has 15 residues.

The chain recombines TRBV6-1 with TRBJ1-5; 7 bases line up with TRBD1. V gave up 8 bases and J gave up 6 bases; unmatched junction bases: 10. This CDR3 has 14 amino acids. CDR1 is MNHNS, CDR2 SASEGT, per germline. The CDR3 DNA follows: TGTGCCAGCGGAGGGAGGGACAGCGGTCAGCCCCAGCATTTT. This encodes CASGGRDSGQPQHF.

The rearrangement joins TRBV19 to TRBJ1-1; a weak D match, TRBD1 (6 bases). In germline, CDR1 is LNHDA, CDR2 SQIVND (reference sequence). V shed 10 bases and J shed 0 bases, with 12 bases lying between them. The CDR3 runs to 13 residues. CDR3 loop: CATWGLMNTEAFF. The DNA of the CDR3 is TGTGCCACATGGGGGCTGATGAACACTGAAGCTTTCTTT.

This clone was picked up a small number of times. V usage is TRBV29-1 and J usage is TRBJ1-1; 9 nucleotides match TRBD1. V lost 4 bases, J lost 5 bases, and 8 bases stayed unmatched. Germline CDR1 reads SQVTM; CDR2 reads ANQGSEA. This CDR3 region has 14 residues. CDR3 region: CSVAGTGRGTEAFF. The DNA of the CDR3 is TGCAGCGTTGCCGGGACAGGGAGAGGTACTGAAGCTTTCTTT.

V gene TRBV20-1 combines with J gene TRBJ1-2; D not resolved. Germline V gene lookup returns CDR1 DFQATT and CDR2 SNEGSKA (reference sequence). The V end lost 6 bases, the J end lost 5 bases, and 7 bases lay between the germline ends. CDR3 length: 10 residues. CDR3 protein: CSATDYGYTF. The CDR3 DNA reads as TGCAGTGCCACCGATTATGGCTACACCTTC.

The table lists this clone with a few counts. The rearrangement links TRBV5-4 to TRBJ1-1; D is possibly TRBD1 (5 bases). The CDR3 consists of 14 residues. Germline CDR1 reads SGHNT; CDR2 reads YYREEE (reference sequence). The germline V and J ends were trimmed by 4 bases and 6 bases, with 16 bases remaining between them. DNA for the CDR3: TGTGCCAGCAGCCTAACGGGGCTGAGAGCTGAAGCTTTCTTT. This sequence encodes CASSLTGLRAEAFF.

The chain uses TRBV15 and TRBJ1-1; D remains unclear. Germline CDR1 and CDR2: LNHNV and YYDKDF (reference sequence). This CDR3 has 14 amino acids. V was trimmed by 3 bases and J by 1 base, leaving 9 bases between them. CDR3 bases: TGTGCCACCAGCAGGGTGGCAGAGAACACTGAAGCTTTCTTT. It translates to CATSRVAENTEAFF.

The V call is TRBV5-8, the J call TRBJ2-6, with 8 positions matching TRBD1. CDR1 is SGHTS, CDR2 YDEGEE, per germline. The CDR3 covers 19 residues. With V trimmed by 7 bases and J by 0 bases, 15 bases remained unmatched. As DNA, the CDR3 is TGTGCCAGCCCAGTACTGACGGGACAGGATAACTCTGGGGCCAACGTCCTGACTTTC. It encodes CASPVLTGQDNSGANVLTF.

The genes are TRBV27 and TRBJ2-1; D ambiguous. This CDR3 is 14 amino acids long. The ends were cut back, 5 bases at V and 4 bases at J, with 12 bases in the middle. Per the germline V gene, CDR1 is MNHEY and CDR2 is SMNVEV (reference sequence). CDR3 coding DNA: TGTGCCAGCAGTCTGGTCCGGCAGTACAATGAGCAGTTCTTC. It codes for CASSLVRQYNEQFF.